One and the same sample provided the 9 T cell receptor beta chains below, sequenced in a study of blood T cells in healthy people across ages. Then a second PCR, running roughly 7 to 11 cycles, was carried out with a sample-barcoded 5' primer and a J-beta primer mix. TCRdb analysed the 5' RACE reads with MiXCR anew, one entry per CDR3 protein. The table shows about 1,000,000 distinct CDR3 sequences, with 45% occurring only once. Source material: blood. These receptors originate from a woman aged 55-69 years in good health.

The gene calls are TRBV27 and TRBJ2-1, with 7 bases identical to TRBD2. Germline V gene sequence: CDR1 MNHEY, CDR2 SMNVEV (reference sequence). The CDR3 totals 17 residues. The J segment lost 6 bases and the V segment lost 6 bases, leaving 17 bases of the junction unmatched. The CDR3 DNA reads as TGTGCCAGCAGCCCACGGGGTGGTGGGAGGGCTCGCAATGAGCAGTTCTTC. Residues: CASSPRGGGRARNEQFF.

V usage is TRBV5-1 and J usage is TRBJ2-5; D may match TRBD1 or TRBD2 (5 bases each). Trimming stripped 0 bases from V and 1 base from J, with 13 bases between. Germline V gene lookup returns CDR1 SGHRS and CDR2 YFSETQ. CDR3 length: 16 amino acids. In DNA form, the CDR3 reads TGCGCCAGCAGCTTGGGGGCTTGGGGGATCCAAGAGACCCAGTACTTC. It specifies CASSLGAWGIQETQYF.

The chain links TRBV7-8 to TRBJ2-7; 8 nucleotides line up with TRBD2. The J call may be faulty, since TRBJ2-5 better matches the DNA end. CDR1 and CDR2 from the germline V gene are SGHVS and FQNEAQ. The CDR3 spans 16 residues. The CDR3 region has the DNA TGTGCCAGCAGCTTAAGCGGGAGAGGGCAACAAGAGACCCAGTACTTC. Protein sequence: CASSLSGRGQQETQYF.

This clonotype was recorded at least ten times. The gene calls are TRBV4-1 and TRBJ2-7, with 7 bases that match TRBD2. The CDR3 totals 18 residues. The germline CDR1 and CDR2 sequences are MGHRA and YSYEKL. Unmatched junction bases numbered 15, after V lost 2 bases and J lost 2 bases. The CDR3 is CASSQPIKGLADPYEQYF. The CDR3 DNA reads TGCGCCAGCAGCCAACCCATCAAAGGGCTAGCGGATCCCTACGAGCAGTACTTC.

The sample holds a few counts of this clonotype. CDR3 bases: TGTGCCAGCAGGTCTAGCGGGACAGATTACGAGCAGTACTTC. Translating gives CASRSSGTDYEQYF. The genes are TRBV6-6 and TRBJ2-5, with 9 bases that match TRBD2. The end of the DNA is better explained by TRBJ2-7, so the J call may be wrong. The germline V gene has CDR1 MNHNY and CDR2 SVGAGI (reference sequence). The CDR3 consists of 14 residues.

This clonotype was picked up one time. The chain's CDR3 is CSALSPGQGGNIQYF. CDR3 sequence (DNA): TGCAGCGCACTCTCTCCGGGACAGGGTGGGAACATTCAGTACTTC. The rearrangement joins TRBV29-1 to TRBJ2-4, with 9 nucleotides matching TRBD1. CDR3 size: 15 residues. The V gene end was trimmed by 7 bases and the J gene end by 7 bases; junction bases not matched to a gene: 14. Germline V gives CDR1 SQVTM, CDR2 ANQGSEA.

This clonotype was found many times. V is TRBV7-2 and J is TRBJ2-7; D perhaps matches TRBD2 (6 bases). V lost 3 bases, J lost 3 bases, and 15 bases lay in between. This CDR3 spans 15 amino acids. The V gene's germline CDR1 is SGHTA and CDR2 FQGNSA. Here the CDR3 reads CASSFSGGAIYEQYF. In DNA, the CDR3 is TGTGCCAGCAGCTTTTCTGGCGGGGCCATCTACGAGCAGTACTTC.

The chain's CDR3 is CASSLWSFGLAGAKNEQYF. The CDR3 DNA follows: TGTGCCAGCAGTTTATGGAGTTTTGGGCTAGCGGGAGCTAAGAATGAGCAGTACTTC. The rearrangement joins TRBV27 to TRBJ2-7; TRBD2 aligns across 10 bases. The CDR3 consists of 19 residues. Looked up from germline, CDR1 is MNHEY and CDR2 is SMNVEV (reference sequence). Trimming cost V 1 base and J 7 bases; bases outside gene matches: 19.

The chain is built from TRBV7-4 and TRBJ2-3; 10 bases map to TRBD1. The length of the CDR3 is 15 residues. Trimming removed 6 bases from V and 4 bases from J; junction bases left unmatched: 7. CDR1 SGHVT and CDR2 SQSDAQ come from the germline V gene. As DNA, the CDR3 is TGTGCCAGCAGGGGCCGGGACAGGGGTTCAGATACGCAGTATTTT. Protein product: CASRGRDRGSDTQYF.